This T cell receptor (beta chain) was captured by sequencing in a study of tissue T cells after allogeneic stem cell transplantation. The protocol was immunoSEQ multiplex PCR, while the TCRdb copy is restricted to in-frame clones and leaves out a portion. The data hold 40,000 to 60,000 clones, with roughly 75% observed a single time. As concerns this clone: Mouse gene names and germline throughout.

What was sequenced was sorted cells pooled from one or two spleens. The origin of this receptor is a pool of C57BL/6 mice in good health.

CDR3: CASRVPGSSTEVFF. The sequenced part of the CDR3 DNA is TGTGCCAGCAGGGTCCCGGGTTCTAGTACAGAAGTCTTC. The chain employs TRBV13-3 and TRBJ1-1; no clear D gene. The read halts 1 residue ahead of the CDR3 end, with the missing end drawn from the germline J gene. V lost 5 bases and J lost 5, with 16 bases in between. The CDR3 consists of 14 residues. Looked up from germline, CDR1 is NNHDY and CDR2 is SYVADS.